This TCR beta chain derives from a study of vaccination effects on CD4 cells after COVID-19 (dated by TCRdb to between 2021 and 2023). With regard to the full study: Across the study, the median time from the second dose to post-vaccine sampling was 72 days (range 14 to 241). The full study included some 10 COVID-19 convalescent patients and a few SARS-CoV-2-naive healthy vaccine recipients. SARS-CoV-2 spike-specific CD4+ TCR repertoires from before and after mRNA vaccination were compared in COVID-19 convalescent patients and in infection-naive vaccine recipients. Cultures from other donors in the study were sequenced using the Oncomine TCR Beta short-read assay on an Illumina iSeq 100.

V is pared back by 0 bases and J by 4 bases, with 5 bases lying between the germline termini. Including the terminal cysteine and phenylalanine, the CDR3 comprises 13 residues. This entry keeps only the CDR3 DNA: 39 bases, framed from base 1. CDR1 and CDR2, looked up from the germline V gene, are KGHSH and LQKENI. About this clone: It has no known antigen specificity. No base-level quality is on record; no much larger clone is a single base apart.

The method behind the library was the immunoSEQ multiplex PCR assay. DNA from the CD4+ T cells that had been cultured and isolated underwent TCR beta CDR3 sequencing. The authors processed their data as follows. The analysis removed non-productive TCR sequences, trimmed reads to the CDR3 region, and retained only CDR3s that were 7 or more amino acids long. The MANAFEST web app was used to pick out antigen-specific clonotypes by comparing their expansion in peptide wells with that in reference cultures. To count as positive, a clone had to show expansion at FDR<0.05 compared with the reference and with all other wells, an odds ratio above 5, and a frequency above 0.1% in two replicate wells. A clonotype was defined as cross-reactive if the clonotype was significantly expanded both in SARS-CoV-2 spike wells and in at least one common cold coronavirus spike condition. Levenshtein distance calculated with the stringdist R package was used to assess CDR3 similarity, and unrooted trees were constructed with ape in R 3.6.1. Imported from immuneACCESS, the table was reduced by TCRdb to in-frame sequences with V and J called. These copies leave out some clones; in studies compared against another copy, an unresolved V gene accounts for under half, and the cause of the remainder is not known. D and trimming come from the DNA, and the V and J calls and clone size come from that table. The sample table records about 33,000 clones; roughly four fifths of these occur just once. Approximately 1.5% of the sample goes to the ten largest clones.

Study-wide findings and limitations: The study was limited by a small number of convalescent patients, and early post-infection timepoints were lacking. In healthy vaccine recipients, vaccine-induced clones were almost all SARS-CoV-2 mono-reactive, with only 1 of 255 cross-reactive with common cold coronaviruses. At late post-vaccination timepoints, both infection-induced and vaccine-induced clones showed marked clonal contraction, consistent with waning T cell responses.

The ViraFEST assay stimulated PBMC with viral peptide pools and then used TCR sequencing to identify antigen-specific CD4+ T cell clonotypes by expansion. After less than 13 days of culture, CD4+ T cells were isolated with the EasySep CD4+ T cell isolation kit. Two doses of either the BNT162b2 or the mRNA-1273 mRNA SARS-CoV-2 vaccine were administered to participants. The absence of prior SARS-CoV-2 infection in healthy vaccine recipients was confirmed by negative nucleocapsid antibodies before and after vaccination. Roughly 1.9 million PBMC per well were cultured with 8.5 to 10 ug/ml peptides in IMDM containing 5% human AB serum, approximately 10 IU/ml IL-2 and gentamicin. On days 3 and 7, half of the culture medium was replaced with fresh IL-2-containing medium. Unless noted otherwise, every peptide stimulation condition was grown in triplicate wells. PBMC were separated from whole blood using Ficoll-Paque Plus gradient centrifugation and were then either cryopreserved at -140C or used fresh. The overlapping peptide pools covered the spike proteins of SARS-CoV-2 as well as those of the common cold coronaviruses HCoV-NL63, HCoV-OC43 and HCoV-229E. Genomic DNA was extracted from cultured CD4+ T cells with the QIAamp micro DNA kit.

The sequence derives from a human donor who received a COVID-19 vaccine. Some clones in this sample may be carry-over from other donors' samples. Sequenced material: CD4+ T cells from PBMCs cultured with HCoV-NL63 spike peptides, taken after COVID-19 vaccination. The cell subset or site label on this specimen signifies: HCoV-NL63 spike overlapping peptide pool stimulation. The rearranged chain carries TRBV18 and TRBJ2-3, with no confidently assigned D gene. The CDR3 amino acid sequence is: CASSPPTADTQYF. The base sequence is TGTGCCAGCTCACCACCTACCGCAGATACGCAGTATTTT.